The 26 T cell receptor beta chains below were found in one sample sequenced in a study of tumor and adjacent non-tumor tissue in lung cancer. No cell sorting was done before RNA was extracted from the tissue. Three rounds of nested PCR, following a modified ARM-PCR protocol, produced the TCRbeta library. A single record per CDR3 protein comes from TCRdb applying MiXCR to the multiplex PCR reads. The sample has 120,000 to 150,000 distinct CDR3 sequences; about 71% are singletons. The sequenced material came from lung tumor tissue. These receptors were obtained from a man in his fifties or sixties with small cell lung cancer.

This CDR3 reads CASSYHIGVAGTETQYF. The CDR3 coding sequence is TGTGCCAGTAGTTATCATATTGGAGTAGCGGGTACAGAGACCCAGTACTTC. V gene TRBV19 combines with J gene TRBJ2-5, with 7 bases lining up with TRBD2. J gave up 4 bases and V 5 bases, and 16 bases lay outside the gene matches. Looked up from germline, CDR1 is LNHDA and CDR2 is SQIVND (reference sequence). This CDR3 spans 17 amino acids. The entire variable domain, with the rest obtained from reference TRBV19 and TRBJ2-5, is as follows: DGGITQSPKYLFRKEGQNVTLSCEQNLNHDAMYWYRQDPGQGLRLIYYSQIVNDFQKGDIAEGYSVSREKKESFPLTVTSAQKNPTAFYLCASSYHIGVAGTETQYFGPGTRLLVL.

For this clonotype: The junction departs from germline at one end; a sequencing error may be responsible. The V gene is TRBV6-5, the J gene TRBJ1-5; no definite D call. The CDR3 loop spans 12 amino acids. From germline, CDR1 is MNHEY and CDR2 SVGAGI. The CDR3 region is CVSNFPNQPQHF. The DNA of the CDR3 is TGTGTCAGCAATTTCCCTAATCAGCCCCAGCATTTT.

Regarding this clonotype: A much larger clone lies one base from this, so it may be a read error. This chain uses TRBV6-1 with TRBJ2-7; the D call may be TRBD1 or TRBD2 (5 bases each). Germline V CDR1 and CDR2: MNHNS, SASEGT. The CDR3 runs to 16 residues. DNA of the CDR3: TGTGCCAGCAGTGGACCCTTAGGGACGGGTTTATACGAGCAGCACTTC. This gives the protein CASSGPLGTGLYEQHF.

The chain couples TRBV11-1 to TRBJ2-1, with D perhaps TRBD1 (6 bases). Germline V gene sequence: CDR1 SGHAT, CDR2 FQDESV (reference sequence). There are 15 residues in the CDR3. V dropped 10 bases and J dropped 7 bases, with 23 bases sitting between them. This chain's CDR3 is CANRPRQDRVNEQFF. The CDR3 DNA is TGTGCCAACAGGCCTCGACAGGATAGGGTGAATGAGCAGTTCTTC.

The chain couples TRBV11-1 to TRBJ2-1; D unclear. The length of the CDR3 is 12 residues. With 5 bases removed from V and 10 bases from J, the gap between germline ends came to 12 bases. In germline, CDR1 is SGHAT, CDR2 FQDESV (reference sequence). CDR3 in DNA: TGTGCCAGCAGCCCTTGGCGCATCGAGCAGTTCTTC. This gives the protein CASSPWRIEQFF.

This clonotype was detected only once. Lacking the conserved final phenylalanine or tryptophan, this CDR3 likely reflects a read error. This sequence joins TRBV5-1 and TRBJ1-1; D uncertain. Germline lookup yields CDR1 SGHRS and CDR2 YFSETQ. This CDR3 is built from 15 residues. DNA for the CDR3: TGCGCCAGCAGCTTGGCAGGATCGCTGAACACAGAAGCTTTCCTT. Amino acids: CASSLAGSLNTEAFL.

On this clonotype itself: A read error is possible here, since a much larger clone lies one base away. The chain uses TRBV29-1 and TRBJ2-3, with TRBD1 as a possible D gene (5 bases). Germline V gene lookup returns CDR1 SQVTM and CDR2 ANQGSEA. The CDR3 loop spans 16 amino acids. This CDR3 is CSVEGAGSSDSETQYF. The CDR3 bases are TGCAGCGTTGAAGGGGCAGGGTCGTCCGACTCAGAGACGCAGTATTTT.

Comment on this clonotype: At one boundary the junction diverges from the germline segment, which might be a read error. This chain connects TRBV5-8 to TRBJ2-4; 8 bases are a match to TRBD2. The CDR3 has 14 residues. Germline V gene lookup returns CDR1 SGHTS and CDR2 YDEGEE. As DNA, the CDR3 is TGTGCCAGCATCTTGGCGGGGGGCGCGGACATTCAGTACTTC. Protein sequence: CASILAGGADIQYF.

This clonotype has more than one count but fewer than ten. This CDR3 is missing its conserved last phenylalanine or tryptophan, likely due to a read error. This chain connects TRBV11-2 to TRBJ1-2; weak D call: TRBD1 (5 bases). CDR1 is SGHAT, CDR2 FQNNGV, per germline. CDR3 length equals 16 residues. As DNA, the CDR3 is TGTGCCAGCAGCTTAGCCGGGACGAAACAAAACTATGACTACACCTCC. This sequence encodes CASSLAGTKQNYDYTS.

This clonotype was counted once. It is likely a read error, because the conserved phenylalanine at the end of the CDR3 is missing. The chain joins TRBV6-6 to TRBJ1-1, with D tentatively TRBD1 (6 bases). The germline V gene has CDR1 MNHNY and CDR2 SVGAGI (reference sequence). This CDR3 contains 13 residues. The CDR3 DNA reads TGTGCTAGCAGGACAGAGTCATACACTGAAGCTTTCTCT. Amino acid sequence: CASRTESYTEAFS.

Remarks on this clonotype: The junction shows a germline mismatch at one end, possibly a read error. This chain connects TRBV11-2 to TRBJ2-1, with D perhaps TRBD2 (6 bases). CDR3 length equals 14 residues. Germline values: CDR1 SGHAT, CDR2 FQNNGV. CDR3 residues: CASGGTCGSDEQFF. The CDR3 region has the DNA TGTGCCAGCGGGGGGACTTGCGGGTCCGATGAGCAGTTCTTT.

This clonotype was counted ten times or more. The chain is built from TRBV29-1 and TRBJ2-1, with 11 nucleotides matching TRBD2. V was pared by 5 bases and J by 4 bases, with 7 bases of the junction left unmatched. CDR3 length equals 15 residues. Looked up from germline, CDR1 is SQVTM and CDR2 is ANQGSEA. DNA of the CDR3: TGCAGCGTTCAAGGGGGACTAGCGGCTTACAATGAGCAGTTCTTC. This translates into CSVQGGLAAYNEQFF.

About this clonotype: Relative to the germline gene, one junction end is altered; a read error may explain this. V usage is TRBV20-1 and J usage is TRBJ2-1; TRBD2 matches 10 bases. CDR1 and CDR2 (germline): DFQATT, SNEGSKA (reference sequence). The CDR3 has 15 amino acids. This CDR3 is CSTSHPSGGEDEQFF. CDR3 DNA sequence: TGCAGTACTAGCCATCCTAGCGGGGGTGAGGATGAGCAGTTCTTC.

This clonotype has a single count. It may be a read error: a sequence one base away is much more abundant. The chain joins TRBV5-4 to TRBJ2-5; D may correspond to TRBD1 or TRBD2 (5 bases each). The CDR3 has 16 residues. CDR1 is SGHNT, CDR2 YYREEE, per germline (reference sequence). CDR3 in DNA: TGTGACAGCAGCTGGGGGTCCCCCCTTACCCAAGAGACCCAGTACTTC. It translates to CDSSWGSPLTQETQYF. Using reference TRBV5-4 and TRBJ2-5 for the parts outside the CDR3, the full variable domain is ETGVTQSPTHLIKTRGQQVTLRCSSQSGHNTVSWYQQALGQGPQFIFQYYREEENGRGNFPPRFSGLQFPNYSSELNVNALELDDSALYLCDSSWGSPLTQETQYFGPGTRLLVL.

Notes on this clonotype: Since a much larger clone is just one base distant, this may be a read error. CDR3 coding DNA: TGTGCCAGCACGACTAGCGGAGGCCACATTGAGCAGTTCTTC. This gives the protein CASTTSGGHIEQFF. The rearrangement uses TRBV6-1 and TRBJ2-1; the match to TRBD2 covers 9 bases. The CDR3 totals 14 residues. After removal of 7 bases from V and 9 bases from J, the junction contained 10 bases not matched to a gene. Germline CDR1 reads MNHNS; CDR2 reads SASEGT.

V usage is TRBV4-1 and J usage is TRBJ1-1; a weak D match, TRBD1 (6 bases). The CDR3 length is 15 residues. The V and J ends lost 5 bases and 5 bases respectively, with 18 bases between them. The germline gives CDR1 MGHRA, CDR2 YSYEKL. The DNA of the CDR3 is TGCGCCAGCAGCTTAAGTTATGGGGGGCAGACTGAAGCTTTCTTT. Its protein is CASSLSYGGQTEAFF.

To note about this clonotype: A much larger clonotype is one base distant, so this may be a read error. This sequence joins TRBV20-1 and TRBJ2-7; D is possibly TRBD2 (5 bases). Germline loops: CDR1 DFQATT, CDR2 SNEGSKA (reference sequence). The V end was cut by 8 bases, the J end by 2 bases, with 19 bases between. The CDR3 has 14 amino acids. The CDR3 DNA is TGCAGTACTCGAGGGAATGCAGCAACCTACGAGCAGTACTTC. The encoded protein is CSTRGNAATYEQYF.

The chain joins TRBV12-3 or TRBV12-4 to TRBJ1-1; 8 bases fit TRBD1. V lost 1 base and J lost 3; bases outside the gene matches: 4. The CDR3 totals 15 residues. CDR3 residues: CASSLGTGWHTEAFF. DNA of the CDR3: TGTGCCAGCAGTTTAGGGACAGGGTGGCACACTGAAGCTTTCTTT.

Comments on this clonotype: At one of its ends the junction is not consistent with the germline gene, which may arise from a read error. The chain recombines TRBV11-2 with TRBJ2-1; TRBD1 is a possible D gene (6 bases). Germline CDR1 reads SGHAT; CDR2 reads FQNNGV. The CDR3 has 14 amino acids. The CDR3: CASSLEQGRNERFF. DNA for the CDR3: TGTGCCAGTAGCTTAGAACAGGGAAGGAATGAGCGGTTCTTC.

The rearrangement uses TRBV28 and TRBJ2-1, with 10 positions matching TRBD2. Germline V lookup: CDR1 MDHEN, CDR2 SYDVKM. This CDR3 is 15 amino acids long. Trimming cost V 10 bases and J 1 base; bases outside gene matches: 7. The CDR3, as DNA: TGTGCCACCCTAGCGGGAGAGGTGTCCTACAATGAGCAGTTCTTC. It is translated as CATLAGEVSYNEQFF.

Points on this clonotype: A much larger clone lies one base from this, so it may be a read error. The chain recombines TRBV5-1 with TRBJ2-1; D is possibly TRBD1 or TRBD2 (6 bases each). The CDR3 is made up of 16 amino acids. In germline, CDR1 is SGHRS, CDR2 YFSETQ. Here the CDR3 DNA reads TGCGCCAACAGCTTGGGGGCTAGCGTAAACTACAATGAGCAGTTCTTC. It codes for CANSLGASVNYNEQFF.

This clonotype was picked up a small number of times. The junction differs from germline at one of its ends, possibly a read error. The chain employs TRBV12-3 or TRBV12-4 and TRBJ1-1, with TRBD1 matching over 11 bases. The CDR3 has 12 residues. The CDR3 loop reads CVSSWDRGRAFF. In DNA, the CDR3 is TGTGTCAGCAGTTGGGACAGGGGGAGGGCCTTCTTT.

As concerns this clonotype: The junction does not match germline at one end; this may be a read error. The genes are TRBV6-2 or TRBV6-3 and TRBJ2-3, with D maybe TRBD2 (6 bases). CDR1 MNHEY and CDR2 SVGEGT come from the germline V gene. The CDR3 runs 13 residues. In DNA, the CDR3 is TGTGCCGCAAGAAGGACTATCGTGGATAAGCAGTATTTT. Translation gives CAARRTIVDKQYF.

This clonotype was detected only a few times. The chain is built from TRBV4-1 and TRBJ2-1, with D unresolved. Germline assignment: CDR1 MGHRA and CDR2 YSYEKL. This CDR3 is built from 12 residues. Deletions cut 3 bases from V and 10 bases from J, with 10 bases between. The CDR3 coding sequence is TGCGCCAGCAGCCAGCTAGGGTACGAGCAGTTCTTC. This translates into CASSQLGYEQFF.

On this clonotype: One end of the junction fails to match germline, which may point to a read error. This rearrangement joins TRBV27 to TRBJ2-2, with TRBD2 matching over 8 bases. Germline CDR1 MNHEY, CDR2 SMNVEV (reference sequence). The CDR3 loop spans 16 amino acids. CDR3 sequence (DNA): TGTGCCAGCAGTTTTATCACGGGGGGGGTCCCCGGGGAACTGTTTTTT. Its translation is CASSFITGGVPGELFF.

Notes on this clonotype: A much larger clone is a single base away; this may be a read error. V gene TRBV6-5 combines with J gene TRBJ1-6; D gene uncertain. Germline-derived CDR1 and CDR2 are MNHEY and SVGAGI. CDR3 length: 16 residues. The CDR3 DNA reads as TGTGCCAGCAGTCAAAAAATCTCGGGCTATAATTCACTCCTCCACTTT. Protein: CASSQKISGYNSLLHF.